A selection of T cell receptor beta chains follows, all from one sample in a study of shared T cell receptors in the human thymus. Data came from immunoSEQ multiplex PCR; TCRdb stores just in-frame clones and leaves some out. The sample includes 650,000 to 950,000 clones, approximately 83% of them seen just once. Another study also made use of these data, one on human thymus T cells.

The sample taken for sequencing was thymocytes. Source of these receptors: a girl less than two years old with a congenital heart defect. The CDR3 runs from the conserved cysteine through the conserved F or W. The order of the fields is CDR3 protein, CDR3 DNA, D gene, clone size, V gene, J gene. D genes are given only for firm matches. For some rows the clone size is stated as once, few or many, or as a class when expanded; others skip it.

CDR3aa: CASSQFSRGYEQYF
CDR3nt: TGCGCCAGCAGCCAATTTTCCAGGGGGTACGAGCAGTACTTC
d_gene: TRBD1
abundance: NA
v_gene: TRBV4-3
j_gene: TRBJ2-7

CDR3aa: CASSSDRGNYGYTF
CDR3nt: TGTGCCAGCAGTTCGGACAGGGGGAACTATGGCTACACCTTC
d_gene: TRBD1
abundance: NA
v_gene: TRBV6-5
j_gene: TRBJ1-2

CDR3aa: CASSLPAGQPLHF
CDR3nt: TGTGCCAGCAGTTTACCAGCTGGACAACCCCTCCACTTT
d_gene: NA
abundance: NA
v_gene: TRBV5-1
j_gene: TRBJ1-6

CDR3aa: CASSQGDRGRPRTEAFF
CDR3nt: TGCGCCAGCAGCCAAGGGGACAGGGGGCGCCCACGCACTGAAGCTTTCTTT
d_gene: TRBD1
abundance: NA
v_gene: TRBV4-3
j_gene: TRBJ1-1

CDR3aa: CASSLARYGYTF
CDR3nt: TGTGCCAGCAGCTTAGCCAGGTATGGCTACACCTTC
d_gene: NA
abundance: many
v_gene: TRBV7-2
j_gene: TRBJ1-2

CDR3aa: CASSYLGTANEKLFF
CDR3nt: TGTGCCAGCAGTTACCTCGGGACAGCTAATGAAAAACTGTTTTTT
d_gene: TRBD1
abundance: NA
v_gene: TRBV6-5
j_gene: TRBJ1-4

CDR3aa: CASSTFRVGNQPQHF
CDR3nt: TGTGCCAGCAGTACGTTCAGGGTCGGCAATCAGCCCCAGCATTTT
d_gene: NA
abundance: NA
v_gene: TRBV28
j_gene: TRBJ1-5

CDR3aa: CASTTPSGGRTDTQYF
CDR3nt: TGTGCCAGCACAACTCCTAGCGGGGGGCGCACAGATACGCAGTATTTT
d_gene: TRBD2
abundance: NA
v_gene: TRBV27
j_gene: TRBJ2-3

CDR3aa: CASSRTGGFNQPQHF
CDR3nt: TGTGCCAGCAGCCGGACAGGGGGCTTCAATCAGCCCCAGCATTTT
d_gene: TRBD1
abundance: NA
v_gene: TRBV7-9
j_gene: TRBJ1-5

CDR3aa: CASTGHLNTEAFF
CDR3nt: TGTGCCAGCACCGGACATCTGAACACTGAAGCTTTCTTT
d_gene: NA
abundance: once
v_gene: TRBV14
j_gene: TRBJ1-1

CDR3aa: CAWSDPSDRACTEAFF
CDR3nt: TGTGCCTGGAGTGACCCTTCGGACAGGGCATGCACTGAAGCTTTCTTT
d_gene: TRBD1
abundance: NA
v_gene: TRBV30
j_gene: TRBJ1-1

CDR3aa: CATYRQGAILAEAFF
CDR3nt: TGTGCCACCTATCGACAGGGGGCGATTTTGGCTGAAGCTTTCTTT
d_gene: TRBD1
abundance: NA
v_gene: TRBV18
j_gene: TRBJ1-1

CDR3aa: CASSVNRGLGYGYTF
CDR3nt: TGTGCCAGCAGCGTCAACAGGGGGCTGGGCTATGGCTACACCTTC
d_gene: TRBD1
abundance: NA
v_gene: TRBV9
j_gene: TRBJ1-2

CDR3aa: CASARPGQGASTGELFF
CDR3nt: TGCGCCAGCGCCCGACCGGGACAGGGGGCGAGTACCGGGGAGCTGTTTTTT
d_gene: TRBD1
abundance: NA
v_gene: TRBV5-1
j_gene: TRBJ2-2

CDR3aa: CASRTDRYNTEAFF
CDR3nt: TGTGCCAGCAGGACCGACAGATACAACACTGAAGCTTTCTTT
d_gene: NA
abundance: NA
v_gene: TRBV6-4
j_gene: TRBJ1-1

CDR3aa: CASSFGRPGLNYGYTF
CDR3nt: TGTGCCAGCAGTTTCGGCCGCCCGGGACTTAACTATGGCTACACCTTC
d_gene: NA
abundance: NA
v_gene: TRBV27
j_gene: TRBJ1-2

CDR3aa: CSVELQGDIYGYTF
CDR3nt: TGCAGCGTTGAATTGCAGGGGGACATATATGGCTACACCTTC
d_gene: TRBD1
abundance: NA
v_gene: TRBV29-1
j_gene: TRBJ1-2

CDR3aa: CAISESSYLSPTDTQYF
CDR3nt: TGTGCCATCAGTGAGTCATCCTACTTAAGCCCCACAGATACGCAGTATTTT
d_gene: NA
abundance: NA
v_gene: TRBV10-3
j_gene: TRBJ2-3

CDR3aa: CASSLEFGGQETQYF
CDR3nt: TGTGCCAGCAGCTTGGAATTCGGAGGGCAGGAGACCCAGTACTTC
d_gene: NA
abundance: NA
v_gene: TRBV5-5
j_gene: TRBJ2-5

CDR3aa: CASSFHRDNYGYTF
CDR3nt: TGTGCCAGCAGTTTTCACAGGGACAACTATGGCTACACCTTC
d_gene: NA
abundance: NA
v_gene: TRBV28
j_gene: TRBJ1-2

CDR3aa: CASSEQGHYGYTF
CDR3nt: TGTGCCAGCAGTGAACAGGGTCACTATGGCTACACCTTC
d_gene: NA
abundance: few
v_gene: TRBV6-1
j_gene: TRBJ1-2

CDR3aa: CASSGRITNYGYTF
CDR3nt: TGTGCCAGCAGCGGCAGGATTACTAACTATGGCTACACCTTC
d_gene: NA
abundance: NA
v_gene: TRBV9
j_gene: TRBJ1-2

CDR3aa: CASSLGDRARTGANVLTF
CDR3nt: TGTGCCAGCAGCTTAGGAGACAGGGCGAGGACTGGGGCCAACGTCCTGACTTTC
d_gene: TRBD1
abundance: NA
v_gene: TRBV7-9
j_gene: TRBJ2-6

CDR3aa: CASSKGGRHEFYGYTF
CDR3nt: TGTGCCAGCAGCAAAGGGGGGCGTCACGAGTTCTATGGCTACACCTTC
d_gene: NA
abundance: NA
v_gene: TRBV21-1
j_gene: TRBJ1-2

CDR3aa: CASSQEGARGYEQYF
CDR3nt: TGCGCCAGCAGCCAAGAAGGGGCCAGGGGTTACGAGCAGTACTTC
d_gene: NA
abundance: NA
v_gene: TRBV4-1
j_gene: TRBJ2-7

CDR3aa: CASSDLNPGTSTDTQYF
CDR3nt: TGTGCCAGCAGTGACCTAAACCCCGGGACTAGCACAGATACGCAGTATTTT
d_gene: NA
abundance: NA
v_gene: TRBV25-1
j_gene: TRBJ2-3

CDR3aa: CASSTHPGSQETQYF
CDR3nt: TGTGCCAGCTCAACGCATCCGGGATCTCAAGAGACCCAGTACTTC
d_gene: NA
abundance: few
v_gene: TRBV18
j_gene: TRBJ2-5

CDR3aa: CASSLGSRGALLNEQFF
CDR3nt: TGTGCCAGCAGCTTAGGCTCCAGGGGGGCCCTTTTGAATGAGCAGTTCTTC
d_gene: NA
abundance: NA
v_gene: TRBV11-2
j_gene: TRBJ2-1

CDR3aa: CASSPGVDGPFAYGYTF
CDR3nt: TGTGCCAGCAGCCCGGGGGTTGATGGGCCGTTTGCGTATGGCTACACCTTC
d_gene: NA
abundance: NA
v_gene: TRBV5-4
j_gene: TRBJ1-2

CDR3aa: CSAGEDYTF
CDR3nt: TGCAGTGCCGGAGAAGACTACACCTTC
d_gene: NA
abundance: NA
v_gene: TRBV20-1
j_gene: TRBJ1-2

CDR3aa: CASSSFDRPPPLHF
CDR3nt: TGTGCCAGCAGCTCTTTCGACAGGCCCCCACCCCTCCACTTT
d_gene: NA
abundance: NA
v_gene: TRBV11-3
j_gene: TRBJ1-6

CDR3aa: CASRGQGGNSPLHF
CDR3nt: TGTGCCAGCAGAGGTCAGGGGGGTAATTCACCCCTCCACTTT
d_gene: TRBD1
abundance: NA
v_gene: TRBV28
j_gene: TRBJ1-6

CDR3aa: CAISGPETSGEDTQYF
CDR3nt: TGTGCCATCAGTGGACCAGAAACTAGCGGGGAGGATACGCAGTATTTT
d_gene: TRBD2
abundance: NA
v_gene: TRBV10-3
j_gene: TRBJ2-3

CDR3aa: CASSPGLAGYNEQFF
CDR3nt: TGCGCCAGCAGCCCCGGACTAGCGGGTTACAATGAGCAGTTCTTC
d_gene: TRBD2
abundance: NA
v_gene: TRBV5-1
j_gene: TRBJ2-1

CDR3aa: CASSLGAVHNQPQHF
CDR3nt: TGTGCCAGCAGCTTAGGGGCCGTTCACAATCAGCCCCAGCATTTT
d_gene: NA
abundance: NA
v_gene: TRBV7-2
j_gene: TRBJ1-5

CDR3aa: CASSFGSGVHNEQFF
CDR3nt: TGTGCCAGCAGCTTCGGGAGTGGAGTCCACAATGAGCAGTTCTTC
d_gene: NA
abundance: NA
v_gene: TRBV5-5
j_gene: TRBJ2-1

CDR3aa: CASSQELRHLVLAKNIQYF
CDR3nt: TGCGCCAGCAGCCAAGAACTCCGGCACCTAGTACTAGCCAAAAACATTCAGTACTTC
d_gene: NA
abundance: NA
v_gene: TRBV4-3
j_gene: TRBJ2-4

CDR3aa: CASSWGQNTEAFF
CDR3nt: TGTGCCAGCAGTTGGGGACAGAACACTGAAGCTTTCTTT
d_gene: NA
abundance: NA
v_gene: TRBV6-4
j_gene: TRBJ1-1

CDR3aa: CASSLTSGGHTDTQYF
CDR3nt: TGTGCCAGCAGCTTGACTAGCGGGGGACACACAGATACGCAGTATTTT
d_gene: TRBD2
abundance: NA
v_gene: TRBV5-4
j_gene: TRBJ2-3

CDR3aa: CASSLAWGPMNTEAFF
CDR3nt: TGTGCCAGCAGCTTAGCGTGGGGGCCGATGAACACTGAAGCTTTCTTT
d_gene: NA
abundance: NA
v_gene: TRBV7-9
j_gene: TRBJ1-1

CDR3aa: CASYRAPLGEQYF
CDR3nt: TGTGCCAGTTACAGGGCCCCTCTGGGGGAGCAGTACTTC
d_gene: NA
abundance: NA
v_gene: TRBV27
j_gene: TRBJ2-7

CDR3aa: CASSLSFLDIQGNDGYTF
CDR3nt: TGTGCCAGCAGCTTGTCCTTTTTAGATATACAGGGGAACGATGGCTACACCTTC
d_gene: TRBD1
abundance: NA
v_gene: TRBV5-4
j_gene: TRBJ1-2

CDR3aa: CASGRLAGNTGELFF
CDR3nt: TGCGCCAGCGGCCGACTAGCGGGAAACACCGGGGAGCTGTTTTTT
d_gene: TRBD2
abundance: NA
v_gene: TRBV10-2
j_gene: TRBJ2-2

CDR3aa: CASSQGSLGQGYNNEQFF
CDR3nt: TGCGCCAGCAGCCAAGGAAGTCTAGGACAGGGATACAACAATGAGCAGTTCTTC
d_gene: TRBD1
abundance: NA
v_gene: TRBV4-3
j_gene: TRBJ2-1

CDR3aa: CASSFQGHYEQYF
CDR3nt: TGTGCCAGCAGCTTTCAGGGACACTACGAGCAGTACTTC
d_gene: NA
abundance: once
v_gene: TRBV7-2
j_gene: TRBJ2-7

CDR3aa: CASSLVADEKETQYF
CDR3nt: TGTGCCAGCAGCTTGGTAGCGGACGAGAAAGAGACCCAGTACTTC
d_gene: NA
abundance: NA
v_gene: TRBV5-4
j_gene: TRBJ2-5

CDR3aa: CASSYSRGAYEQYF
CDR3nt: TGTGCCAGCAGTTACAGTCGGGGGGCCTACGAGCAGTACTTC
d_gene: TRBD2
abundance: NA
v_gene: TRBV6-5
j_gene: TRBJ2-7

CDR3aa: CASSGTKSSYEQYF
CDR3nt: TGTGCCAGCAGCGGGACTAAGAGCTCCTACGAGCAGTACTTC
d_gene: TRBD2
abundance: NA
v_gene: TRBV7-9
j_gene: TRBJ2-7

CDR3aa: CASMGQGAEGYTF
CDR3nt: TGTGCCAGCATGGGACAGGGGGCGGAGGGCTACACCTTC
d_gene: TRBD1
abundance: NA
v_gene: TRBV11-2
j_gene: TRBJ1-2

CDR3aa: CASSLLPGVNTEAFF
CDR3nt: TGCGCCAGCAGTCTTCTCCCGGGGGTAAACACTGAAGCTTTCTTT
d_gene: NA
abundance: NA
v_gene: TRBV4-1
j_gene: TRBJ1-1

CDR3aa: CASTPVGGWDTGELFF
CDR3nt: TGTGCCAGTACCCCCGTCGGAGGGTGGGACACCGGGGAGCTGTTTTTT
d_gene: NA
abundance: NA
v_gene: TRBV19
j_gene: TRBJ2-2

CDR3aa: CASSPWTSGGEQFF
CDR3nt: TGTGCCAGCAGCCCCTGGACTAGCGGGGGGGAGCAGTTCTTC
d_gene: TRBD2
abundance: NA
v_gene: TRBV7-8
j_gene: TRBJ2-1

CDR3aa: CASSGQGIYNEQFF
CDR3nt: TGTGCCAGCAGTGGACAGGGGATCTACAATGAGCAGTTCTTC
d_gene: TRBD1
abundance: once
v_gene: TRBV2
j_gene: TRBJ2-1

CDR3aa: CASSKVSRVCEQYF
CDR3nt: TGTGCCAGCAGCAAAGTTTCCAGGGTATGCGAGCAGTACTTC
d_gene: NA
abundance: NA
v_gene: TRBV21-1
j_gene: TRBJ2-7

CDR3aa: CASSADINSYGYTF
CDR3nt: TGTGCCAGCAGCGCGGACATCAACTCCTATGGCTACACCTTC
d_gene: NA
abundance: NA
v_gene: TRBV2
j_gene: TRBJ1-2